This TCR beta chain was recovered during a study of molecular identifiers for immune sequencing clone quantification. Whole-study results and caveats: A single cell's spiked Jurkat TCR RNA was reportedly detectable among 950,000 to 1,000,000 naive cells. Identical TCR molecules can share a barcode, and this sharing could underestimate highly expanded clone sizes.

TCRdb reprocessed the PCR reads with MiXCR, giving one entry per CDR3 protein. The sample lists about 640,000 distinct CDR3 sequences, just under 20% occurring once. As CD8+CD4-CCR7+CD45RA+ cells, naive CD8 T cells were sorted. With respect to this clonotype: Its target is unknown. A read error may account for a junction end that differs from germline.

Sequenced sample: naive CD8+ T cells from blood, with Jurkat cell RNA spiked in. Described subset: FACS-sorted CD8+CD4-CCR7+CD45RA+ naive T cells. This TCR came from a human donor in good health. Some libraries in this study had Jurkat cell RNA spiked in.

CDR3 DNA: TGTACCAGCAGCTCCTTAGCGGGATCGGGCGAGCAGTACTTC. Translation gives CTSSSLAGSGEQYF. The gene calls are TRBV7-3 and TRBJ2-7; 8 bases match TRBD2. The CDR3 is 14 residues long. From germline, CDR1 is SGHTA and CDR2 FQGTGA.